The clone carrying this TCR beta chain occurred a few times. What it binds is not known. The CDR3 is 15 amino acids. Germline V CDR1 and CDR2: DFQATT, SNEGSKA (reference sequence). Germline trimming cut 6 bases from V and 10 bases from J; bases unmatched to any gene: 16. This sample's RNA came from whole unsorted tissue. Between August and November 2014, newly diagnosed, chemotherapy-naive lung cancer patients underwent thoracic surgery in China. The data derive from a study of tumor and adjacent non-tumor tissue in lung cancer. Overall study: Histology: about twelve adenocarcinoma, a couple of squamous cell carcinoma, 1 small cell lung cancer.

Study observations and caveats: Significantly higher TCR diversity was found in tumor than normal lung.

TCRbeta libraries were built with three rounds of nested PCR, modified from ARM-PCR. One entry per CDR3 protein results from TCRdb running MiXCR on the multiplex PCR reads. The data show over 60,000 distinct CDR3 sequences, less than 80% seen once. This sequence joins TRBV20-1 and TRBJ2-2; 8 bases line up with TRBD2. The clonotype comes from a man in his sixties with non-small cell lung cancer. Sequenced sample: lung tumor tissue. CDR3 bases: TGCAGTGCCTCGACTAGCGAGATGGATCTCCTGGAGCTGTTTTTT. It yields the protein CSASTSEMDLLELFF.